The 28 T cell receptor beta chains below come from one sample, sequenced in a study of Graves' ophthalmopathy and Graves' hyperthyroidism listed by TCRdb under 2018. The instrument given in TCRdb is Illumina HiSeq 2000. For repertoire sequencing, the TCR beta CDR3 regions were amplified from RNA transcripts. A first-round RT-PCR used HTBI primers with the Qiagen OneStep RT-PCR kit, followed by a second-round multiplex PCR, size selection and purification. Using fastp trimming at Q25 and MiXCR clonotype assembly, TCRdb reanalyzed the public sequencing data and kept in-frame beta chains. Merged by CDR3 protein, the rows form single entries marked with the most common genes and DNA. In all, the sample holds some 1.1 million distinct CDR3 sequences, and approximately 35% of those were seen once. Jointly, the top ten make up around 10% of the sample. Sequenced: peripheral blood or thyroid tissue (not recorded which). These TCRs come from an adult man with Graves' hyperthyroidism.

The chain joins TRBV15 to TRBJ2-7, with D hard to call. The germline V gene has CDR1 LNHNV and CDR2 YYDKDF (reference sequence). The CDR3 sequence is 13 residues long. The V gene lost 1 base and the J gene lost 6 bases, with 10 bases spanning the gap. The CDR3 nucleotides are TGTGCCACCAGCAGAGTTGGGGTGGGCGAGCAGTACTTC. Protein product: CATSRVGVGEQYF. The full variable domain, completed using reference TRBV15 and TRBJ2-7, is DAMVIQNPRYQVTQFGKPVTLSCSQTLNHNVMYWYQQKSSQAPKLLFHYYDKDFNNEADTPDNFQSRRPNTSFCFLDIRSPGLGDTAMYLCATSRVGVGEQYFGPGTRLTVT.

This clonotype turned up a few times. The V call is TRBV6-5, the J call TRBJ1-5, with 9 bases fitting TRBD1. This CDR3 region has 13 residues. The trim removed 8 bases at V and 7 bases at J, leaving 6 bases unmatched. The germline CDR1 and CDR2 sequences are MNHEY and SVGAGI. The CDR3: CASARDREQPQHF. CDR3 sequence (DNA): TGTGCCAGCGCCCGGGACAGGGAGCAGCCCCAGCATTTT.

J is TRBJ2-1 and V is TRBV11-2; D not certain. CDR3 size: 12 residues. V was trimmed by 2 bases and J by 5 bases, leaving 4 bases between them. Per germline, CDR1 SGHAT and CDR2 FQNNGV. The CDR3 region is CASSLYNNEQFF. CDR3 nucleotides: TGTGCCAGCAGCTTATATAACAATGAGCAGTTCTTC.

Regarding this clonotype: One end of the junction is discordant with germline, which a read error may explain. The J gene is TRBJ2-7, the V gene TRBV29-1; 7 bases agree with TRBD2. Germline V CDR1 and CDR2: SQVTM, ANQGSEA. CDR3 size: 10 residues. DNA of the CDR3: TGCAGCGTTGTTGGGGGGGTCTGGGACTTC. Its protein is CSVVGGVWDF.

This clonotype has a single count. This chain joins TRBV19 and TRBJ2-7, with D unclear. CDR3 size: 14 residues. Trimming left V 5 bases short and J 3 bases short, with 14 bases between. CDR1 is LNHDA, CDR2 SQIVND, per germline (reference sequence). Here the CDR3 reads CASSSRGKYYEQYF. The CDR3 DNA reads TGTGCCAGTAGTTCCCGTGGGAAGTACTACGAGCAGTACTTC.

There are many counts of this clonotype. CDR3 nucleotide sequence: TGTGCCAGCAAGGATAGCATCTATGGCTACACCTTC. Translation gives CASKDSIYGYTF. The chain recombines TRBV6-5 with TRBJ1-2; D gene unclear. CDR3 length equals 12 residues. Trimming took off 7 bases at V and 4 bases at J, with 10 bases between the two ends. The germline V gene encodes CDR1 MNHEY and CDR2 SVGAGI.

CDR3 nucleotide sequence: TGTGCCAGCAGTTTATCGCCGACAGGCGGGAATCAGCCCCAGCATTTT. This translates into CASSLSPTGGNQPQHF. The gene calls are TRBV27 and TRBJ1-5; D is possibly TRBD1 (6 bases). The CDR3 extends over 16 amino acids. Germline-derived CDR1 and CDR2 are MNHEY and SMNVEV (reference sequence). Trimming left V 0 bases short and J 4 bases short, with 13 bases between.

This clonotype was counted many times. J is TRBJ2-7 and V is TRBV5-1, with 7 bases that match TRBD2. V gave up 1 base and J gave up 2 bases; unmatched junction bases: 3. Germline CDR1 reads SGHRS; CDR2 reads YFSETQ. The CDR3 consists of 14 residues. The CDR3 sequence: CASSLRGTTYEQYF. In nucleotides, the CDR3 is TGCGCCAGCAGCTTGCGGGGGACTACCTACGAGCAGTACTTC.

The chain joins TRBV29-1 to TRBJ2-7; TRBD1 matches at 9 bases. Germline CDR1 SQVTM, CDR2 ANQGSEA. Trimming at V came to 6 bases and at J to 3 bases, leaving 9 bases not matched to a gene. CDR3 length equals 14 residues. The chain's CDR3 is CSVATPGQGYEQYF. In DNA form, the CDR3 reads TGCAGCGTGGCCACCCCGGGACAGGGCTACGAGCAGTACTTC.

Details on this clonotype: Just one base apart from a much larger clone, this may be a read error. V usage is TRBV7-7 and J usage is TRBJ2-3, with TRBD1 matching 9 bases. This CDR3 is built from 15 residues. Trimming removed 4 bases from V and 4 bases from J; junction bases left unmatched: 6. Germline V gene sequence: CDR1 SSHAT, CDR2 FNYEAQ (reference sequence). The CDR3 DNA is TGTGCCAGCAGCTACCGGGACAGGGTGGCAGATACGCAGTATTTT. It yields the protein CASSYRDRVADTQYF. The full variable domain, rest sourced from reference TRBV7-7 and TRBJ2-3, is GAGVSQSPRYKVTKRGQDVTLRCDPISSHATLYWYQQALGQGPEFLTYFNYEAQPDKSGLPSDRFSAERPEGSISTLTIQRTEQRDSAMYRCASSYRDRVADTQYFGPGTRLTVL.

The table lists this clonotype with many counts. V gene TRBV29-1 combines with J gene TRBJ2-5; TRBD2 matches 11 bases. J gave up 2 bases and V 5 bases, and 4 bases lay outside the gene matches. Germline lookup yields CDR1 SQVTM and CDR2 ANQGSEA. CDR3 length equals 14 residues. CDR3 nucleotide sequence: TGCAGCGTTCCCGGGACTAGCGGACAAGAGACCCAGTACTTC. Translating gives CSVPGTSGQETQYF.

This clonotype was recorded at least ten times. The rearrangement links TRBV10-3 to TRBJ2-2; D could derive from TRBD1 or TRBD2 (5 bases each). The length of the CDR3 is 14 residues. The V gene's germline CDR1 is ENHRY and CDR2 SYGVKD. The CDR3 loop is CATEGQRSTGELFF. In DNA, the CDR3 is TGTGCTACTGAGGGGCAGAGGAGCACCGGGGAGCTGTTTTTT.

This clonotype was seen ten or more times. The chain combines TRBV28 with TRBJ1-1; D uncertain. Trimming cost V 6 bases and J 0 bases, with 14 bases left between them. This CDR3 has 15 amino acids. CDR1 is MDHEN, CDR2 SYDVKM, per germline. The CDR3 spells CASRPAGIVNTEAFF. Here the CDR3 DNA reads TGTGCCAGCAGACCGGCGGGCATAGTGAACACTGAAGCTTTCTTT. The whole variable domain, filled in from reference TRBV28 and TRBJ1-1, reads DVKVTQSSRYLVKRTGEKVFLECVQDMDHENMFWYRQDPGLGLRLIYFSYDVKMKEKGDIPEGYSVSREKKERFSLILESASTNQTSMYLCASRPAGIVNTEAFFGQGTRLTVV.

This sequence joins TRBV19 and TRBJ1-5; D call uncertain. The CDR3 consists of 15 residues. Germline V gene data show CDR1 as LNHDA and CDR2 as SQIVND (reference sequence). Trimming removed 3 bases at V and 3 bases at J, with 12 bases between. CDR3 sequence (DNA): TGTGCCAGTAGTATCGGGAACAGCTACAATCAGCCCCAGCATTTT. This gives the protein CASSIGNSYNQPQHF.

In regard to this clonotype: A read error is possible here, since a much larger clone lies one base away. The chain has TRBV10-2 and TRBJ2-7, with a possible D match to TRBD1 (5 bases). Germline V lookup: CDR1 WSHSY, CDR2 SAAADI. CDR3 size: 15 residues. In DNA form, the CDR3 reads TGTGCCAGCACTCTGACAGATACACCTTCCTACGAGCAGTGCTTC. It yields the protein CASTLTDTPSYEQCF.

On this clonotype: Germline and junction disagree at one end, which may indicate a read error. The V gene is TRBV9, the J gene TRBJ2-5; D might be TRBD2 (5 bases). There are 13 residues in the CDR3. Germline-derived CDR1 and CDR2 are SGDLS and YYNGEE. The CDR3 here is CACSAERGQTQYF. CDR3 nucleotide sequence: TGTGCCTGCAGCGCAGAACGAGGGCAGACCCAGTACTTC.

There are many counts of this clonotype. This chain's CDR3 is CASSFEGASGYGETQYF. The CDR3 coding sequence is TGTGCCAGCAGTTTTGAGGGGGCTAGCGGCTACGGTGAGACCCAGTACTTC. This rearrangement joins TRBV12-3 or TRBV12-4 to TRBJ2-5, with D perhaps given as TRBD1 or TRBD2 (7 bases each). CDR3 length equals 17 residues. Between the trimmed V and J ends, which lost 3 bases and 5 bases, there was a span of 22 bases.

Of note for this clonotype: With a much larger clone just one base away, this may be a read error. This chain links TRBV25-1 with TRBJ2-5, with D unresolved. CDR3 length equals 16 residues. Per germline, CDR1 MGHDK and CDR2 SYGVNS. Trimming took 6 bases from V and 5 from J, leaving 22 bases between them. The CDR3 sequence is CASSLFWAAPHETQYF. The CDR3 nucleotides read TGTGCCAGCAGCTTATTTTGGGCAGCCCCTCACGAGACCCAGTACTTC.

The chain has TRBV10-3 and TRBJ2-7; a possible D gene is TRBD1 (5 bases). V was pared by 3 bases and J by 9 bases, with 18 bases between. The CDR3 loop spans 14 amino acids. CDR1 and CDR2 from the germline V gene are ENHRY and SYGVKD. CDR3 nucleotides: TGTGCCATCAGTGATGAAGACAGACTCCCGCCGCAGTACTTC. Translation: CAISDEDRLPPQYF.

The chain is built from TRBV20-1 and TRBJ2-5; D is tentatively TRBD1 or TRBD2 (5 bases each). Germline V lookup: CDR1 DFQATT, CDR2 SNEGSKA (reference sequence). The CDR3 covers 11 residues. The V end lost 5 bases, the J end lost 7 bases, and 11 bases lay between the germline ends. The CDR3 DNA follows: TGCAGTGCTCGGTTGGGACCGACCCAGTACTTC. Protein sequence: CSARLGPTQYF.

This clonotype occurred a few times. J is TRBJ2-5 and V is TRBV6-6, with D uncertain. Germline CDR1 is MNHNY and CDR2 is SVGAGI (reference sequence). The CDR3 spans 13 residues. Between the trimmed V and J ends, which lost 4 bases and 7 bases, there was a span of 13 bases. CDR3 in DNA: TGTGCCAGCAGTTCCCAGGTTCTGGGGACCCAGTACTTC. It codes for CASSSQVLGTQYF.

This clonotype turned up a few times. This chain links TRBV19 with TRBJ2-7; the match to TRBD2 covers 7 bases. Germline loops: CDR1 LNHDA, CDR2 SQIVND (reference sequence). J was trimmed by 2 bases and V by 5 bases; bases with no gene match: 9. The CDR3 runs to 15 residues. In DNA, the CDR3 is TGTGCCAGTAGTCCCCGGGAGGAGTTACCCTACGAGCAGTACTTC. This sequence encodes CASSPREELPYEQYF.

This clonotype was seen a few times. This chain links TRBV4-3 with TRBJ2-7, with D tentatively TRBD1 (5 bases). With 0 bases removed from V and 1 base from J, the gap between germline ends came to 13 bases. Germline values: CDR1 LGHNA, CDR2 YSLEER. This CDR3 has 16 amino acids. The CDR3: CASSQDLTDRSYEQYF. The CDR3 DNA follows: TGCGCCAGCAGCCAAGATCTGACAGACAGATCCTACGAGCAGTACTTC.

This clonotype has ten or more counts. The chain combines TRBV11-2 with TRBJ1-2; 12 bases are a match to TRBD1. Germline V CDR1 and CDR2: SGHAT, FQNNGV. V was pared by 3 bases and J by 4 bases, with 6 bases of the junction left unmatched. This CDR3 contains 16 residues. The CDR3 is CASSFSPGQGAYGYTF. The CDR3 bases are TGTGCCAGCAGCTTCTCCCCGGGACAGGGGGCCTATGGCTACACCTTC.

This clonotype has a count of ten or more. The chain employs TRBV7-9 and TRBJ1-1, with TRBD1 matching 7 bases. The CDR3 runs to 14 residues. The germline gives CDR1 SEHNR, CDR2 FQNEAQ (reference sequence). With V trimmed by 6 bases and J by 7 bases, 11 bases remained unmatched. The CDR3, as DNA: TGTGCCAGCAGACTTCAGACAGGGTTGAATGAAGCTTTCTTT. Protein product: CASRLQTGLNEAFF.

The CDR3 sequence: CASSLDNVAFF. CDR3 nucleotide sequence: TGTGCCAGCAGTTTAGACAATGTAGCTTTCTTT. The V gene is TRBV12-3 or TRBV12-4, the J gene TRBJ1-1; D unresolved. V dropped 1 base and J dropped 10 bases, with 7 bases sitting between them. The CDR3 contains 11 residues.

This clonotype was detected only once. V gene TRBV10-3 combines with J gene TRBJ1-6, with TRBD1 matching over 7 bases. CDR3 size: 14 residues. Germline assignment: CDR1 ENHRY and CDR2 SYGVKD. V trimming: 8 bases; J trimming: 4 bases; junction bases outside the gene matches: 5. CDR3 in DNA: TGTGCCATCCAACCGGGACAGTATAATTCACCCCTCCACTTT. This translates into CAIQPGQYNSPLHF.

This clonotype was found many times. The genes are TRBV13 and TRBJ1-1; TRBD1 agrees at 7 bases. The CDR3 contains 13 residues. V lost 9 bases to trimming and J lost 6 bases; unmatched junction nucleotides: 10. Germline V gene data show CDR1 as PRHDT and CDR2 as FYEKMQ (reference sequence). The CDR3 spells CASPRRGQAEAFF. CDR3 in DNA: TGTGCCAGTCCGAGGAGGGGGCAGGCTGAAGCTTTCTTT.